Presented here are 8 T cell receptor beta chains from one specimen sequenced in a study of glioma-infiltrating T cells after dendritic cell vaccination. Here immunoSEQ multiplex PCR was the method, and the copy in TCRdb shows in-frame clones only, minus some. The sample contains roughly 85,000 clones, less than 85% of which appear only once. Time point meaning: after dendritic cell vaccination, including at tumor progression/relapse. Sequencing was performed on blood, taken after dendritic cell vaccination. The source of these receptors is a human donor with glioblastoma.

The genes are TRBV19 and TRBJ1-1, with 8 bases identical to TRBD1. Per germline, CDR1 LNHDA and CDR2 SQIVND (reference sequence). The CDR3 contains 14 residues. J was trimmed by 4 bases and V by 7 bases; bases with no gene match: 8. CDR3 protein: CASKFQGASTEAFF. The CDR3 DNA follows: TGTGCCAGTAAGTTTCAGGGGGCCAGCACTGAAGCTTTCTTT.

The chain joins TRBV19 to TRBJ2-1; 13 bases agree with TRBD2. V lost 7 bases and J lost 9; bases outside the gene matches: 9. Looked up from germline, CDR1 is LNHDA and CDR2 is SQIVND (reference sequence). The CDR3 is 15 residues long. CDR3 sequence (DNA): TGTGCCAGTAATTTAGGACTAGCGGGAGTCAGTGAGCAGTTCTTC. This sequence encodes CASNLGLAGVSEQFF. Combining the CDR3 with reference TRBV19 and TRBJ2-1 gives the whole variable domain DGGITQSPKYLFRKEGQNVTLSCEQNLNHDAMYWYRQDPGQGLRLIYYSQIVNDFQKGDIAEGYSVSREKKESFPLTVTSAQKNPTAFYLCASNLGLAGVSEQFFGPGTRLTVL.

The chain recombines TRBV7-7 with TRBJ2-7; the match to TRBD1 covers 7 bases. Per the germline V gene, CDR1 is SSHAT and CDR2 is FNYEAQ (reference sequence). The length of the CDR3 is 15 residues. J gave up 3 bases and V 5 bases, and 10 bases lay outside the gene matches. CDR3 loop: CASSLRQGGGYEQYF. The CDR3 nucleotides are TGTGCCAGCAGCCTGCGACAGGGCGGTGGCTACGAGCAGTACTTC.

This clone appeared once. This rearrangement joins TRBV5-4 to TRBJ1-3, with 10 bases fitting TRBD1. CDR3 length: 14 amino acids. The germline CDR1 and CDR2 sequences are SGHNT and YYREEE (reference sequence). With 4 bases clipped from V and 4 bases from J, the junction kept 2 bases outside the gene matches. This chain's CDR3 is CASSRTGGGNTIYF. CDR3 bases: TGTGCCAGCAGCCGGACAGGGGGAGGAAACACCATATATTTT.

V usage is TRBV6-5 and J usage is TRBJ2-7; 9 bases align to TRBD1. The germline V gene encodes CDR1 MNHEY and CDR2 SVGAGI. This CDR3 region has 15 residues. V was clipped by 6 bases and J by 0 bases; unmatched bases: 6. The CDR3 bases are TGTGCCAGCAGCGAGGACAGGGGCTACTCCTACGAGCAGTACTTC. Its protein is CASSEDRGYSYEQYF.

The J gene is TRBJ2-7, the V gene TRBV27; possible D gene TRBD2, 6 bases. V was cut by 8 bases and J by 0 bases, with 17 bases left in between. The CDR3 is 15 residues long. Germline CDR1 is MNHEY and CDR2 is SMNVEV (reference sequence). DNA for the CDR3: TGTGCCAGCCGAACGGGACTTCTAAGCTCCTACGAGCAGTACTTC. Translating gives CASRTGLLSSYEQYF.

The chain joins TRBV28 to TRBJ2-5; TRBD2 is a possible D gene (6 bases). The J call is in doubt because the DNA end fits TRBJ2-7 better. The CDR3 sequence is 15 residues long. CDR1 is MDHEN, CDR2 SYDVKM, per germline. CDR3 nucleotides: TGTGCCAGCAGTTACCTCGGGGGAGACCTGTACGAGCAGTACTTC. The encoded protein is CASSYLGGDLYEQYF.

The chain is built from TRBV19 and TRBJ2-3; 14 nucleotides line up with TRBD2. The CDR3 sequence is 19 residues long. J gave up 0 bases and V 3 bases, and 8 bases lay outside the gene matches. Germline V gene data show CDR1 as LNHDA and CDR2 as SQIVND (reference sequence). The CDR3 DNA reads TGTGCCAGTAGTATGGGACTAGCGGGAGAGAGGGCTAGCACAGATACGCAGTATTTT. Translation gives CASSMGLAGERASTDTQYF.